This T cell receptor beta chain was captured in a study of T cells in Graves' hyperthyroidism and ophthalmopathy (dated by TCRdb to between 2018 and 2020). Regarding the research as a whole: Peripheral blood samples were taken at initial diagnosis, before any treatment was given. To identify distinguishing TCR V-J signatures, a discovery cohort of 100 patients was used, comprising 43 with Graves' ophthalmopathy and approximately 58 with stable Graves' hyperthyroidism. Prospective prediction of ophthalmopathy was tested in an independent validation cohort of some 19 hyperthyroidism patients and 17 patients who later progressed to ophthalmopathy. The roughly 100 discovery patients were divided at random into training and test sets in a 7:3 ratio. In over five Graves' hyperthyroidism patients, the study also compared T-cell repertoires from thyroid tissue with T-cell repertoires from blood. Following sampling, methimazole starting at 30 mg daily was given to hyperthyroidism patients, and high-dose intravenous methylprednisolone was given to ophthalmopathy patients. According to the paper, TCR Vbeta CDR3 sequencing was carried out on some 140 peripheral blood samples, which came from 40 to 45 ophthalmopathy, some 73 hyperthyroidism and about 17 progressor patients. What the study reported, not specific to this receptor: No statistical method was used to fix the sample size in advance, and group allocation was not hidden from the investigators. A model built on a 13 V-J signature distinguished ophthalmopathy from stable hyperthyroidism, reaching roughly 88% sensitivity and around 81% specificity in cross-validation and 80%/75% in testing. In validation, the model predicted progression to ophthalmopathy a median of roughly 6.1 months before onset, with 70% to 71% sensitivity and 72.22% specificity. Most expanded thyroid clonotypes (frequency above 0.001) were also detected in blood, a finding suggesting that blood repertoires may reflect thyroid immune responses.

Deletion took 1 base off V and 5 bases off J, with a span of 12 bases between the germline ends. The CDR3 measures 14 amino acids from cysteine to phenylalanine. Left in the record is the CDR3 DNA by itself, 42 bases read in frame from the first base. The germline V gene specifies SGHTS as CDR1 and YDEGEE as CDR2. The TCR beta CDR3 regions were amplified from RNA transcripts. The TCR CDR3 was subjected to a first round of RT-PCR using the HTBI primer set and the Qiagen OneStep RT-PCR kit. Libraries were constructed in a second round of multiplex PCR, after which size selection and purification were performed. The libraries were sequenced on an Illumina HiSeq2000 using paired-end 100 bp reads. The published analysis was carried out like this. SOAPnuke was used to process the raw data, removing reads that contained adapters or uncalled bases, had a mean Phred below 15, or lacked an exact match to the constant primer or identifier. High-quality paired reads were merged using COPE v1.2.5, and each unique nucleotide sequence was defined as a clonotype. MiTCR v1.1 was used to align clonotypes to the IMGT TRBV, TRBD and TRBJ reference segments. Only V-J combinations with frequency above 0.0001, covering 99.2% of repertoires, were analysed. The TCS score was defined as the ratio of F50 (clonal expansion) to E x V (chaos), calculated using BLOSUM62-based TCRdist between CDR3 peptides within each V-J. Welch's t-statistics and random forest reduced 450 to 600 V-J features to about 12, which were used in a naive Bayes classifier (R e1071). TCRdb reanalyzed the raw reads on its own, using fastp at Q25 for trimming and MiXCR for clone calling, and kept in-frame beta chains. Rows are unified per CDR3 protein, each entry keeping the most common DNA and genes. These V and J calls are TCRdb output, not the study's own analysis. The sample contains around 600,000 distinct CDR3 sequences, 13% to 15% of them found a single time. The leading ten clones occupy around 7% of the sample.

On this clonotype: Its target antigen remains unknown. The input lacks base qualities; no much larger clone sits a single base away.

Ophthalmopathy patients had moderately to severely active disease, with a Clinical Activity Score of 3 or more, a NOSPECS grade of 4 or more, and a disease duration of less than 3 months. Any patient with an uncontrolled infection, another autoimmune disease, pregnancy or lactation was excluded. Diagnoses relied on clinical symptoms, serum thyroxine and TRAb, thyroid ultrasound and orbital computed tomography. Ficoll-Paque density gradient centrifugation was used to isolate PBMCs from 10 ml of fresh peripheral blood. Total RNA was extracted with Trizol reagent, and quality was checked on an Agilent 2100 Bioanalyzer.

This clonotype was sampled from a woman aged 18-35 years with Graves' ophthalmopathy. The sequenced sample consisted of blood. This chain joins TRBV5-8 to TRBJ1-2; no D gene is confidently identified. The DNA sequence is given as TGTGCCAGCAGCTTGTCATACGGGATGTATGGCTACACCTTC. This sequence encodes CASSLSYGMYGYTF.